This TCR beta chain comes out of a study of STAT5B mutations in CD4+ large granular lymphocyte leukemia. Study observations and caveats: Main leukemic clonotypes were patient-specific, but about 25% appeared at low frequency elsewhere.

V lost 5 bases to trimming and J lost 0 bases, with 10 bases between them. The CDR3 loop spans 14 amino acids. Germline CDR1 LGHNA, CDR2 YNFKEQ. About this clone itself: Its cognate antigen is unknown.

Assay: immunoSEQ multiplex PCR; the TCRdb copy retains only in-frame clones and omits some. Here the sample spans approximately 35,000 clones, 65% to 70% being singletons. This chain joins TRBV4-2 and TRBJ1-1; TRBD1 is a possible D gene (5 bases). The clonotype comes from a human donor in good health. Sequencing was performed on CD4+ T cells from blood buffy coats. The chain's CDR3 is CASSFREMNTEAFF. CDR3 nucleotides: TGTGCCAGCAGCTTCAGGGAGATGAACACTGAAGCTTTCTTT.